This T cell receptor beta chain was obtained from a study of blood T cells in healthy people across ages. Broader study findings: While age rose, TCR beta diversity per million T cells dropped in a roughly linear way.

Primed by a sample-barcoded 5' primer and a J-beta primer mix, a second PCR proceeded for roughly 6 to 12 cycles. TCRdb itself ran the 5' RACE reads through MiXCR, one entry per CDR3 protein. The table records fewer than 600,000 distinct CDR3 sequences, 27% of them present only once. This clonotype turned up a few times. Its antigen is unidentified. Germline V CDR1 and CDR2: SGDLS, YYNGEE. The CDR3 totals 11 residues. V was clipped by 3 bases and J by 12 bases; unmatched bases: 3. Approximately 9 milliliters was the volume of peripheral blood drawn from each donor. These data were also reused for a study on T cells of mothers and their children.

Sequencing was carried out using blood. The clonotype was recovered from a boy aged 2-15 years in good health. The V and J genes are TRBV9 and TRBJ2-3, with TRBD2 matching 8 bases. CDR3 amino acids: CASSASGRQYF. CDR3 in DNA: TGTGCCAGCAGCGCCAGCGGGAGACAGTATTTT.